The 15 T cell receptor beta chains reported below all come from one sample, sequenced in a study of molecular identifiers for immune sequencing clone quantification. TCRdb redid the calling of the PCR reads with MiXCR, one entry per CDR3 protein. The sample includes more than 450,000 distinct CDR3 sequences, about 25% of them seen just once. Sequencing was performed on naive CD8+ T cells from blood, with Jurkat cell RNA spiked in. Subset here: FACS-sorted CD8+CD4-CCR7+CD45RA+ naive T cells. These receptor sequences come from a human donor in good health. Some libraries in this study had Jurkat cell RNA spiked in.

V and J are TRBV27 and TRBJ1-5; D gene unclear. The CDR3 contains 15 residues. Looked up from germline, CDR1 is MNHEY and CDR2 is SMNVEV (reference sequence). The V and J ends lost 1 base and 4 bases respectively, with 11 bases between them. The CDR3 sequence: CASSLLMDRNQPQHF. The CDR3 DNA follows: TGTGCCAGCAGTTTATTAATGGACCGGAATCAGCCCCAGCATTTT.

To note about this clonotype: The junction departs from germline at one end; a sequencing error may be responsible. The V gene is TRBV12-3 or TRBV12-4, the J gene TRBJ1-1, with D hard to call. The CDR3 runs 12 residues. CDR3: CVSSPRFTEAFF. CDR3 DNA sequence: TGTGTCAGCAGTCCAAGGTTCACTGAAGCTTTCTTT.

This clonotype was detected many times. The chain links TRBV5-4 to TRBJ2-1; no reliable D call. The CDR3 contains 14 residues. Germline V gene lookup returns CDR1 SGHNT and CDR2 YYREEE (reference sequence). V was cut by 2 bases and J by 5 bases, with 11 bases left in between. This CDR3 is CASSFPPSDNEQFF. In DNA form, the CDR3 reads TGTGCCAGCAGCTTCCCTCCGTCAGACAATGAGCAGTTCTTC.

This clonotype occurred a few times. The V call is TRBV6-2 or TRBV6-3, the J call TRBJ2-7; TRBD2 is a possible D gene (6 bases). Germline CDR1 MNHEY, CDR2 SVGEGT. This CDR3 is built from 14 residues. Trimming stripped 5 bases from V and 6 bases from J, with 17 bases between. CDR3 region: CASSAWRETSEQYF. CDR3 coding DNA: TGTGCCAGCAGTGCCTGGAGGGAGACGTCCGAGCAGTACTTC.

The chain joins TRBV4-1 to TRBJ2-7, with TRBD2 identical over 9 bases. This CDR3 has 15 residues. V dropped 0 bases and J dropped 6; count of bases not matched to a gene: 6. The germline V gene encodes CDR1 MGHRA and CDR2 YSYEKL. The CDR3 region has the DNA TGCGCCAGCAGCCAAGATGGTAGCGGGGGCGGCGAGCAGTACTTC. This gives the protein CASSQDGSGGGEQYF.

This clonotype was recorded at least ten times. V usage is TRBV20-1 and J usage is TRBJ2-3, with a weak D call TRBD2 (6 bases). CDR3 length: 17 residues. The V and J ends lost 2 bases and 0 bases respectively, with 18 bases between them. In germline, CDR1 is DFQATT, CDR2 SNEGSKA (reference sequence). CDR3 nucleotides: TGCAGTGCTAGACCAACCCCGCGGGGACCTAGCACAGATACGCAGTATTTT. Amino acids: CSARPTPRGPSTDTQYF.

This clonotype has more than one count but fewer than ten. The CDR3 spells CASTVSGSHEQYF. The CDR3 coding sequence is TGTGCCAGCACCGTAAGCGGGAGCCACGAGCAGTACTTC. The J gene is TRBJ2-7, the V gene TRBV3-1; 8 bases fit TRBD2. Trimming took 7 bases from V and 5 from J; bases not matched to a gene: 7. Germline assignment: CDR1 LGHDT and CDR2 YNNKEL (reference sequence). This CDR3 has 13 amino acids.

About this clonotype itself: This sequence may be a read error, since a much larger clone differs from it by one base. DNA for the CDR3: TGTGCCAGCAGCCCTCCGGGGACTAGCCTTGGGTACGAGCAGTACTTC. The encoded protein is CASSPPGTSLGYEQYF. The chain joins TRBV7-9 to TRBJ2-7; 9 bases match TRBD2. This CDR3 comprises 16 residues. CDR1 is SEHNR and CDR2 is FQNEAQ in the germline V gene (reference sequence). J lost 4 bases, V lost 5 bases, and 12 bases had no gene match. The full variable domain, in which reference TRBV7-9 and TRBJ2-7 provide the parts outside the CDR3, is DTGVSQNPRHKITKRGQNVTFRCDPISEHNRLYWYRQTLGQGPEFLTYFQNEAQLEKSRLLSDRFSAERPKGSFSTLEIQRTEQGDSAMYLCASSPPGTSLGYEQYFGPGTRLTVT.

This clonotype turned up a few times. V usage is TRBV6-2 or TRBV6-3 and J usage is TRBJ2-1; possibly TRBD1 for D (6 bases). CDR3 size: 14 residues. The V end lost 3 bases, the J end lost 5 bases, and 11 bases lay between the germline ends. The germline gives CDR1 MNHEY, CDR2 SVGEGT. Here the CDR3 reads CASSYLRTDNEQFF. DNA of the CDR3: TGTGCCAGCAGTTATTTGAGGACAGACAATGAGCAGTTCTTC.

This clonotype came up a few times. The rearrangement uses TRBV14 and TRBJ2-3; 9 nucleotides line up with TRBD2. J gave up 4 bases and V 1 base, and 6 bases lay outside the gene matches. Germline V gives CDR1 SGHDN, CDR2 FVKESK. The CDR3 covers 16 residues. As DNA, the CDR3 is TGTGCCAGCAGCCAAGGAACGGCGGGGGGGCCAGATACGCAGTATTTT. Encoded protein: CASSQGTAGGPDTQYF.

The sample holds many counts of this clonotype. This chain links TRBV19 with TRBJ1-4; D may be TRBD1 (6 bases). This CDR3 region has 15 residues. V was cut by 6 bases and J by 4 bases, with 15 bases left in between. The germline V gene has CDR1 LNHDA and CDR2 SQIVND (reference sequence). The chain's CDR3 is CASRDQDRRNEKLFF. The CDR3 DNA is TGTGCCAGTAGAGACCAGGACAGACGTAATGAAAAACTGTTTTTT.

In this sample, this clonotype turned up a few times. The chain links TRBV20-1 to TRBJ2-7, with 11 bases lining up with TRBD2. CDR1 DFQATT and CDR2 SNEGSKA come from the germline V gene (reference sequence). With V trimmed by 4 bases and J by 4 bases, 9 bases remained unmatched. The CDR3 length is 15 residues. The CDR3 protein is CSANTLLAGEYEQYF. In DNA form, the CDR3 reads TGCAGTGCTAATACTCTACTAGCGGGAGAATACGAGCAGTACTTC.

The chain uses TRBV29-1 and TRBJ1-2; 9 bases are a match to TRBD1. With V trimmed by 0 bases and J by 2 bases, 4 bases remained unmatched. The CDR3 contains 15 residues. Germline values: CDR1 SQVTM, CDR2 ANQGSEA. CDR3 DNA: TGCAGCGTTGAAGAAGGGACAGGGTACAACTATGGCTACACCTTC. Translated, it gives CSVEEGTGYNYGYTF.

Remarks on this clonotype: In this CDR3 the conserved last residue, phenylalanine or tryptophan, is missing, so a read error is likely. V and J are TRBV9 and TRBJ2-3; TRBD1 or TRBD2 may be the D gene (5 bases each). The CDR3 is 16 amino acids. Germline CDR1 SGDLS, CDR2 YYNGEE. V was trimmed by 0 bases and J by 3 bases, leaving 14 bases between them. Here the CDR3 DNA reads TGTGCCAGCAGCGTAGTTGAGGGGCCTTCGACAGATACGCAGTATTTA. This codes for CASSVVEGPSTDTQYL.

This clonotype occurred once. Being one base from a much bigger clone, this may be a read error. The chain combines TRBV7-2 with TRBJ2-3, with D perhaps matching TRBD1 (6 bases). The CDR3 has 15 amino acids. V gave up 5 bases and J gave up 4 bases, with 16 bases separating them. Germline V CDR1 and CDR2: SGHTA, FQGNSA. The CDR3 loop reads CASSSRGGSADTQYF. CDR3 DNA sequence: TGTGCCAGCAGCAGCCGAGGGGGTAGCGCAGATACGCAGTATTTT.